The clone carrying this TCR beta chain was found many times. Its specificity is unknown. The V segment lost 6 bases and the J segment 4 bases; nucleotides outside the gene matches: 6. From germline, CDR1 is SGHRS and CDR2 YFSETQ. This CDR3 comprises 13 residues. Volunteers at a blood bank in Maryland, USA, were the healthy controls. Synthesis of cDNA was carried out by template-switch 5'RACE. The reaction used 10-nucleotide random UMIs. From the 5' RACE reads, TCRdb called clonotypes with MiXCR, one entry per CDR3 protein. The sample shows about 76,000 distinct CDR3 sequences, roughly 17% of them seen only once. These data come from a study of neurological immune-mediated disorders. Regarding the study as a whole: The study found no CDR3 amino acid sequences shared by expanded clones across subjects, suggesting private repertoires in all groups. The greatest TCR clonal expansion occurred in HTLV-1-associated myelopathy and the least in multiple sclerosis, which fell below healthy controls.

The clonotype comes from a woman in her forties in good health. Sequencing was done on a sample of PBMCs. This rearrangement joins TRBV5-1 to TRBJ1-1, with 7 bases matching TRBD1. CDR3 nucleotides: TGCGCCAGCAAGGAGGGGGCAGGCACTGAAGCTTTCTTT. This encodes CASKEGAGTEAFF.